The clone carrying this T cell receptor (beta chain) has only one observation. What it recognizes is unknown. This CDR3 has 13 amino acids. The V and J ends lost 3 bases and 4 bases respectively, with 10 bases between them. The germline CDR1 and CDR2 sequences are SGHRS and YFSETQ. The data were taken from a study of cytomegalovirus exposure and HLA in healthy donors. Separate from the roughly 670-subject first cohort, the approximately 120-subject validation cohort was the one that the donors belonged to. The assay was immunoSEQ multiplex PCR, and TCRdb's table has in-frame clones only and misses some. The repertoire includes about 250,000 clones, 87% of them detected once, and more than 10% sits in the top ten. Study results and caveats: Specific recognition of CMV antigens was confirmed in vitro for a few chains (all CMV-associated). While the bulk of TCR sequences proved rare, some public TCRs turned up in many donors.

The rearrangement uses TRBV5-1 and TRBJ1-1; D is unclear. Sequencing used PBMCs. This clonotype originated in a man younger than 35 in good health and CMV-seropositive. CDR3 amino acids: CASSSGPGTEAFF. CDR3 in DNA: TGCGCCAGCAGCTCCGGGCCGGGCACTGAAGCTTTCTTT.